The entry below gives a single T cell receptor beta chain sequence along with its context. The V end was cut by 7 bases, the J end by 5 bases, with 20 bases between. Germline lookup yields CDR1 MNHEY and CDR2 SVGAGI. This CDR3 has 15 amino acids. Clones were sequenced by immunoSEQ multiplex PCR, and TCRdb holds only the in-frame ones, with some missing. The data hold approximately 220,000 clones, with 75% to 90% observed a single time. Which cohort a participant joined came from the clinical history participants gave. The data were obtained in a study of blood T cell repertoires in COVID-19. The sequenced material came from PBMCs or T cells enriched from blood (not recorded which). J is TRBJ1-2 and V is TRBV6-5; unclear D gene. This receptor was taken from a woman younger than 30 in a cohort exposed to, infected with or recovered from COVID-19 (not recorded which). The CDR3 DNA is TGTGCCAGCACCCTCGGGAGCGGACGGTCTTATGGCTACACCTTC. It codes for CASTLGSGRSYGYTF.